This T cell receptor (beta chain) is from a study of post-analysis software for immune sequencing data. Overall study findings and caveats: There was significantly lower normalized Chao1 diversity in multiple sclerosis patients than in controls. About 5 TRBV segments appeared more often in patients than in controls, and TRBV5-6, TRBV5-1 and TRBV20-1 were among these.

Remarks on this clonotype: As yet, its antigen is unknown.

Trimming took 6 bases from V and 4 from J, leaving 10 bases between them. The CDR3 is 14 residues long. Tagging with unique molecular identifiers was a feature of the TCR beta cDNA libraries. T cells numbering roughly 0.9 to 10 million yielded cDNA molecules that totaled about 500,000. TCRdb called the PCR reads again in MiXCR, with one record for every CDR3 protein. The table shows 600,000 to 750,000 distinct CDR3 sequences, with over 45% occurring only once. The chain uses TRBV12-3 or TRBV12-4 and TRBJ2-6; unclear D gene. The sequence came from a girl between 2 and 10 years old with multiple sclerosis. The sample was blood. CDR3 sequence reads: CASRQSSGANVLTF. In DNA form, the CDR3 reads TGTGCCAGCAGACAGTCTTCCGGGGCCAACGTCCTGACTTTC.